One and the same sample provided the 24 T cell receptor beta chains below, sequenced in a study of blood T cell repertoires in COVID-19. Using immunoSEQ multiplex PCR, the repertoire was profiled, and TCRdb retains in-frame clones only, with some absent. The sample includes some 20,000 clones, about 92% seen only once; the top ten take roughly 5.8%. Sequenced: peripheral blood. The receptors originated from a human donor in a cohort sampled during active COVID-19.

The chain links TRBV7-9 to TRBJ2-7, with 10 bases fitting TRBD1. Looked up from germline, CDR1 is SEHNR and CDR2 is FQNEAQ (reference sequence). This CDR3 is 14 amino acids long. V was clipped by 5 bases and J by 4 bases; unmatched bases: 5. The CDR3 region is CASSVDRGLYEQYF. In DNA form, the CDR3 reads TGTGCCAGCAGCGTAGACAGGGGGCTGTACGAGCAGTACTTC.

The table lists this clone with a count of one. The genes are TRBV4-3 and TRBJ2-7; 10 bases align to TRBD2. This CDR3 has 15 amino acids. Germline CDR1 LGHNA, CDR2 YSLEER. V shed 4 bases and J 0 bases; nucleotides not matched to a gene: 3. The CDR3 region is CASSPGLADSYEQYF. CDR3 sequence (DNA): TGCGCCAGCAGCCCTGGACTAGCGGACTCCTACGAGCAGTACTTC.

J is TRBJ1-5 and V is TRBV6-5, with TRBD1 matching 9 bases. Per germline, CDR1 MNHEY and CDR2 SVGAGI. Unmatched junction bases numbered 4, after V lost 5 bases and J lost 2 bases. The CDR3 runs 15 residues. The CDR3 nucleotides are TGTGCCAGCAGTCGACAGGGGGTGGGCAATCAGCCCCAGCATTTT. Its protein is CASSRQGVGNQPQHF.

The chain joins TRBV27 to TRBJ2-1, with 9 positions matching TRBD2. J gave up 0 bases and V 5 bases, and 11 bases lay outside the gene matches. CDR3 length: 18 amino acids. CDR1 and CDR2 from the germline V gene are MNHEY and SMNVEV (reference sequence). The CDR3 here is CASSPLSGGSSSYNEQFF. Written as DNA, the CDR3 is TGTGCCAGCAGTCCCCTCAGCGGGGGGTCCAGCTCCTACAATGAGCAGTTCTTC.

The rearrangement joins TRBV28 to TRBJ1-1, with no clear D. V was cut by 3 bases and J by 11 bases, with 22 bases left in between. CDR1 MDHEN and CDR2 SYDVKM come from the germline V gene. The CDR3 contains 15 residues. CDR3: CASSFEEVRAPGAFF. In nucleotides, the CDR3 is TGTGCCAGCAGTTTTGAGGAGGTGAGGGCACCCGGGGCTTTCTTT. Using reference TRBV28 and TRBJ1-1 for the parts outside the CDR3, the full variable domain is DVKVTQSSRYLVKRTGEKVFLECVQDMDHENMFWYRQDPGLGLRLIYFSYDVKMKEKGDIPEGYSVSREKKERFSLILESASTNQTSMYLCASSFEEVRAPGAFFGQGTRLTVV.

V is TRBV11-2 and J is TRBJ1-2; a weak D match, TRBD1 (5 bases). Trimming took off 2 bases at V and 5 bases at J, with 12 bases between the two ends. The CDR3 runs 14 residues. From germline, CDR1 is SGHAT and CDR2 FQNNGV. CDR3 sequence: CASSLTGLGYGYTF. For the CDR3, the DNA is TGTGCCAGCAGCTTAACAGGCCTGGGTTATGGCTACACCTTC.

V gene TRBV19 combines with J gene TRBJ2-2; possibly TRBD1 for D (6 bases). V was pared by 4 bases and J by 6 bases, with 9 bases between. This CDR3 region has 13 residues. The germline CDR1 and CDR2 sequences are LNHDA and SQIVND (reference sequence). CDR3 amino acids: CASSNRAPGELFF. Here the CDR3 DNA reads TGTGCCAGTAGTAACAGGGCCCCCGGGGAGCTGTTTTTT.

CDR3 bases: TGTGCCAGCAGCCAAGAAATACTAGCGGGAGGGTCAGATACGCAGTATTTT. Protein product: CASSQEILAGGSDTQYF. J is TRBJ2-3 and V is TRBV9; 13 bases are a match to TRBD2. This CDR3 comprises 17 residues. V trimming: 4 bases; J trimming: 4 bases; junction bases outside the gene matches: 9. CDR1 is SGDLS and CDR2 is YYNGEE in the germline V gene. Looking up the rest from reference TRBV9 and TRBJ2-3 gives the full variable domain: DSGVTQTPKHLITATGQRVTLRCSPRSGDLSVYWYQQSLDQGLQFLIQYYNGEERAKGNILERFSAQQFPDLHSELNLSSLELGDSALYFCASSQEILAGGSDTQYFGPGTRLTVL.

This clone was counted only a few times. The gene calls are TRBV4-1 and TRBJ1-1, with D possibly TRBD1 on 6 matching bases. CDR3 size: 13 residues. Between the trimmed V and J ends, which lost 4 bases and 5 bases, there was a span of 11 bases. Per germline, CDR1 MGHRA and CDR2 YSYEKL. In DNA, the CDR3 is TGCGCCAGCAGCCTACAGGGCAATACTGAAGCTTTCTTT. This codes for CASSLQGNTEAFF.

The chain employs TRBV12-3 or TRBV12-4 and TRBJ1-1, with D tentatively TRBD1 (5 bases). The V end was cut by 4 bases, the J end by 11 bases, with 14 bases between. The CDR3 is made up of 12 amino acids. This chain's CDR3 is CASSSQGSVAFF. In DNA, the CDR3 is TGTGCCAGCAGTTCCCAGGGATCGGTGGCTTTCTTT.

Concerning this clone: Additional DNA sequences in this sample encode the identical CDR3. V and J are TRBV7-6 and TRBJ1-1; D is unclear. The CDR3 is made up of 13 amino acids. V lost 5 bases and J lost 0, with 7 bases in between. Germline V gene sequence: CDR1 SGHVS, CDR2 FNYEAQ. The CDR3 reads CASSPTVNTEAFF. As DNA, the CDR3 is TGTGCCAGCAGCCCTACCGTGAACACTGAAGCTTTCTTT. Variable domain in full (rest from reference TRBV7-6 and TRBJ1-1): GAGVSQSPRYKVTKRGQDVALRCDPISGHVSLYWYRQALGQGPEFLTYFNYEAQQDKSGLPNDRFSAERPEGSISTLTIQRTEQRDSAMYRCASSPTVNTEAFFGQGTRLTVV.

This clone was found a few times. CDR3 DNA sequence: TGTGCCAGTAGTATACGAGGGGGCTACGAGCAGTACTTC. Residues: CASSIRGGYEQYF. The chain joins TRBV19 to TRBJ2-7, with TRBD1 as a possible D gene (6 bases). The CDR3 runs 13 residues. V shed 2 bases and J shed 3 bases, with 8 bases lying between them. Germline V CDR1 and CDR2: LNHDA, SQIVND (reference sequence).

The CDR3 sequence is CASSDLGVDEKLFF. CDR3 bases: TGTGCCAGCAGTGATTTAGGGGTCGATGAAAAACTGTTTTTT. V gene TRBV2 combines with J gene TRBJ1-4; a possible D gene is TRBD1 (5 bases). The CDR3 spans 14 residues. V lost 3 bases and J lost 6, with 11 bases in between. Germline V lookup: CDR1 SNHLY, CDR2 FYNNEI.

The chain joins TRBV3-1 (or the pseudogene TRBV3-2) to TRBJ2-2, with TRBD1 as a possible D gene (6 bases). The germline gives CDR1 LGHDT, CDR2 YNNKEL (reference sequence). There are 16 residues in the CDR3. Trimming took off 1 base at V and 1 base at J, with 10 bases between the two ends. The CDR3 region is CASSQASTGNTGELFF. The DNA for the CDR3 is TGTGCCAGCAGCCAAGCCTCGACAGGGAACACCGGGGAGCTGTTTTTT.

This clone appeared once. This sequence joins TRBV6-5 and TRBJ1-5; perhaps TRBD1 as D (5 bases). This CDR3 spans 13 amino acids. Trimming removed 6 bases from V and 6 bases from J, with 12 bases in between. Germline CDR1 reads MNHEY; CDR2 reads SVGAGI. The CDR3 is CASSSTEIQPQHF. DNA of the CDR3: TGTGCCAGCAGCTCGACAGAGATTCAGCCCCAGCATTTT.

The V and J genes are TRBV4-1 and TRBJ2-3; 9 bases fit TRBD2. This CDR3 is 17 amino acids long. Germline V gene data show CDR1 as MGHRA and CDR2 as YSYEKL. Unmatched junction bases numbered 11, after V lost 7 bases and J lost 0 bases. CDR3 protein: CASMGGGAALSTDTQYF. As DNA, the CDR3 is TGCGCCAGCATGGGCGGGGGGGCAGCATTAAGCACAGATACGCAGTATTTT.

The V and J genes are TRBV7-9 and TRBJ2-7; 11 positions agree with TRBD1. The CDR3 loop spans 16 amino acids. V dropped 4 bases and J dropped 0; count of bases not matched to a gene: 5. CDR1 is SEHNR and CDR2 is FQNEAQ in the germline V gene (reference sequence). CDR3 DNA: TGTGCCAGCAGCTCTTGGACAGGGGGCGGCTCCTACGAGCAGTACTTC. Amino acid sequence: CASSSWTGGGSYEQYF. Complete variable domain (other parts from reference TRBV7-9 and TRBJ2-7): DTGVSQNPRHKITKRGQNVTFRCDPISEHNRLYWYRQTLGQGPEFLTYFQNEAQLEKSRLLSDRFSAERPKGSFSTLEIQRTEQGDSAMYLCASSSWTGGGSYEQYFGPGTRLTVT.

The chain carries TRBV6-2 or TRBV6-3 and TRBJ2-3, with 11 bases that match TRBD1. Germline trimming cut 2 bases from V and 2 bases from J; bases unmatched to any gene: 9. Per the germline V gene, CDR1 is MNHEY and CDR2 is SVGEGT. The CDR3 loop spans 18 amino acids. CDR3 in amino acids: CASSYSPDRGLFTDTQYF. The DNA for the CDR3 is TGTGCCAGCAGTTACAGTCCGGACAGGGGGCTCTTCACAGATACGCAGTATTTT.

V usage is TRBV28 and J usage is TRBJ2-7; 11 bases map to TRBD2. The CDR3 sequence is 15 residues long. CDR1 is MDHEN, CDR2 SYDVKM, per germline. Trimming at V came to 5 bases and at J to 2 bases, leaving 5 bases not matched to a gene. CDR3 residues: CASSIGTSGPYEQYF. DNA of the CDR3: TGTGCCAGCAGTATCGGGACTAGCGGACCCTACGAGCAGTACTTC.

This rearrangement joins TRBV5-4 to TRBJ2-3; no clear D. The CDR3 is 12 amino acids. CDR1 is SGHNT, CDR2 YYREEE, per germline (reference sequence). Trimming shortened V by 4 bases and J by 3 bases, and 6 bases separated the two germline ends. The CDR3 reads CASSQATDTQYF. The CDR3 DNA sequence: TGTGCCAGCAGCCAGGCAACAGATACGCAGTATTTT.

This clone has a handful of counts. J is TRBJ1-2 and V is TRBV29-1; D is possibly TRBD1 (6 bases). V lost 4 bases to trimming and J lost 8 bases, with 11 bases between them. Germline CDR1 is SQVTM and CDR2 is ANQGSEA. The CDR3 spans 11 residues. CDR3 sequence: CSVVRGNGYTF. The CDR3 DNA is TGCAGCGTTGTCAGGGGTAACGGCTACACCTTC.

This chain connects TRBV3-1 (or the pseudogene TRBV3-2) to TRBJ2-5; no clear D. With 1 base removed from V and 2 bases from J, the gap between germline ends came to 8 bases. Germline assignment: CDR1 LGHDT and CDR2 YNNKEL (reference sequence). CDR3 length equals 14 residues. The CDR3 sequence is CASSQGLGQETQYF. The CDR3 DNA reads as TGTGCCAGCAGCCAAGGCCTAGGACAAGAGACCCAGTACTTC.

V gene TRBV5-6 combines with J gene TRBJ2-6, with 7 bases matching TRBD1. This CDR3 region has 15 residues. Looked up from germline, CDR1 is SGHDT and CDR2 is YYEEEE. J lost 2 bases, V lost 1 base, and 0 bases had no gene match. CDR3 in amino acids: CASSLTGAGANVLTF. The CDR3 DNA sequence: TGTGCCAGCAGCTTGACAGGGGCTGGGGCCAACGTCCTGACTTTC.

The gene calls are TRBV6-2 or TRBV6-3 and TRBJ1-2; 10 nucleotides match TRBD1. The CDR3 runs 14 residues. Trimming cost V 6 bases and J 5 bases; bases outside gene matches: 6. Germline assignment: CDR1 MNHEY and CDR2 SVGEGT. As DNA, the CDR3 is TGTGCCAGCAGCCTCCGGGACAGGGGTTATGGCTACACCTTC. It codes for CASSLRDRGYGYTF.